The present T cell receptor beta chain was sequenced within a study of blood T cell repertoires in COVID-19. As for the study in general: Italy, Spain and the United States were the sources of the convalescent and acute COVID-19 samples. Sources were T cells, B-cell-depleted T cells, or PBMCs; the material itself was cDNA or gDNA.

V lost 6 bases, J lost 9 bases, and 16 bases lay in between. The CDR3 is made up of 13 amino acids. In the original processing: From reference gene primer amplification, estimates of nucleated cell counts were derived. The data were produced by immunoSEQ multiplex PCR, yet TCRdb's version contains in-frame clones alone and is incomplete. V, J and clone size derive from that table, while D and trimming were established from the DNA sequence. The table has 45,000 to 65,000 clones, 88% seen once. This sequence was found in a human donor in a cohort sampled during active COVID-19. Source material: peripheral blood. This chain uses TRBV12-3 or TRBV12-4 with TRBJ2-3, with a possible D match to TRBD1 (7 bases). CDR3: CASSRLGTVTQYF. The CDR3 DNA follows: TGTGCCAGCAGCAGACTAGGGACAGTCACGCAGTATTTT.